The clone carrying this T cell receptor (beta chain) has just a few counts. Its specificity is unknown. These data originate in a study of cytomegalovirus exposure and HLA in healthy donors. This PCR relied on a set of 60 Vbeta primers and 13 Jbeta primers. The repertoire was sequenced with immunoSEQ multiplex PCR; TCRdb's copy has only in-frame clones and lacks some. The sample includes about 120,000 clones, roughly 65% seen only once; the top ten take approximately 9.1%. Study-level findings and limits: Segments of the TCR beta V type were, in most cases, productive about 90% or about 30% of the time in an earlier analysis. Most TCR sequences were rare, but some public TCRs occurred in many donors.

The sequence came from a man aged 40-50 years in good health and CMV-seropositive. The sample taken for sequencing was PBMCs.

The CDR3 sequence: CASREGLAGDEQFF. The CDR3, as DNA: TGCGCCAGCAGGGAGGGACTAGCAGGCGATGAGCAGTTCTTC. The chain uses TRBV5-1 and TRBJ2-1; 9 bases fit TRBD2. J gave up 8 bases and V 5 bases, and 8 bases lay outside the gene matches. Germline V lookup: CDR1 SGHRS, CDR2 YFSETQ. This CDR3 has 14 amino acids.